This T cell receptor (beta chain) was recorded in a study of T cells in tuberculosis. Overall study context: In South Africa, adults with active tuberculosis were compared with IGRA-negative and latently infected IGRA-positive adolescents.

Findings and caveats of the study: Selection depended on which cryopreserved specimens were available. Active tuberculosis alpha repertoires lay closer to GMM-specific TCRs than controls'.

About this clone: Its specificity is not known.

Clones were sequenced by immunoSEQ multiplex PCR, and TCRdb holds only the in-frame ones, with some missing. The sample carries about 43,000 clones, roughly 94% recorded once. Sequencing used PBMCs. The sequence came from a donor between 10 and 29 years old with latent tuberculosis or without tuberculosis infection. Some clones in this sample may be carry-over from other donors' samples.

CDR3 DNA sequence: TGTGCCACCAGCAGAGAGAGGGTTCCCACTAACTATGGCTACACCTTC. Translation: CATSRERVPTNYGYTF. V is TRBV15 and J is TRBJ1-2; unclear D gene. Trimming left V 0 bases short and J 0 bases short, with 11 bases between. This CDR3 contains 16 residues. Germline lookup yields CDR1 LNHNV and CDR2 YYDKDF (reference sequence).